This TCR beta chain was profiled in a study of blood T cells in healthy people across ages. This CDR3 region has 14 residues. Trimming at V came to 4 bases and at J to 6 bases, leaving 4 bases not matched to a gene. Germline V gene lookup returns CDR1 SGHRS and CDR2 YFSETQ. PCR was performed a second time for about 7 to 12 cycles using a sample-barcoded 5' primer and a J-beta primer mix. MiXCR was run by TCRdb on the 5' RACE reads, yielding one entry per CDR3 protein. The sample includes about a million distinct CDR3 sequences, about 44% of them seen just once. General study findings and limits: Expanded clonotype shifts may have been confounded, as the donors had an unknown CMV status.

As to this clonotype: Its specificity is not known.

The sequence was obtained from a man in his thirties or forties in good health. Material: blood. V and J are TRBV5-1 and TRBJ1-4; 9 bases fit TRBD1. Here the CDR3 reads CASSRQGEDEKLFF. The CDR3 nucleotides read TGCGCCAGCAGCCGACAGGGGGAAGATGAAAAACTGTTTTTT.